The source of this T cell receptor (beta chain) is a study of blood T cell repertoires in COVID-19. As for the study in general: PBMCs, B-cell-depleted T cells, or T cells provided the cDNA or gDNA that made up the material.

Enrollees, roughly 18 to 90 years old, lived in roughly 24 US areas. CDR1 is LGHDT and CDR2 is YNNKEL in the germline V gene (reference sequence). V lost 4 bases, J lost 3 bases, and 6 bases stayed unmatched. The CDR3 totals 14 residues. Per the study methods: Reference gene primer amplification gave nucleated cell count estimates. TCRdb's copy holds only in-frame clones and misses some; the assay was immunoSEQ multiplex PCR. V and J calls plus clone size are reproduced from that table; the DNA served to infer D and trimming. The sample has 360,000 or so clones; about 90% are singletons. V and J are TRBV3-1 (or the pseudogene TRBV3-2) and TRBJ2-7, with 7 nucleotides matching TRBD2. The sequence was collected from a young woman who had recovered from COVID-19. Material for sequencing was PBMCs or T cells enriched from blood (not recorded which). The CDR3 nucleotides are TGTGCCAGCAGCCCCCCGTCGGGGGGCTACGAGCAGTACTTC. Its translation: CASSPPSGGYEQYF.